This TCR beta chain was identified during a study of cytomegalovirus exposure and HLA in healthy donors. Study-wide context: Unique TCR beta sequences numbering approximately 120 million came from around 180 million T cells in an earlier analysis.

Primers for the PCR totalled 60 Vbeta and 13 Jbeta. TCRdb keeps only in-frame clones here, not all; method: immunoSEQ multiplex PCR. The sample records around 100,000 clones, around 62% being singletons. CDR3 length: 16 amino acids. Germline V gene data show CDR1 as SGHRS and CDR2 as YFSETQ. V gave up 1 base and J gave up 0 bases, with 11 bases separating them. In its sample, this clone was seen a few times. The material sequenced was PBMCs. This chain uses TRBV5-1 with TRBJ2-1; D not resolved. The sequence derives from a man aged 30 to 45 in good health and CMV-seropositive. The chain's CDR3 is CASSLRPESSYNEQFF. The CDR3 DNA sequence: TGCGCCAGCAGCTTGCGCCCGGAGAGCTCCTACAATGAGCAGTTCTTC.